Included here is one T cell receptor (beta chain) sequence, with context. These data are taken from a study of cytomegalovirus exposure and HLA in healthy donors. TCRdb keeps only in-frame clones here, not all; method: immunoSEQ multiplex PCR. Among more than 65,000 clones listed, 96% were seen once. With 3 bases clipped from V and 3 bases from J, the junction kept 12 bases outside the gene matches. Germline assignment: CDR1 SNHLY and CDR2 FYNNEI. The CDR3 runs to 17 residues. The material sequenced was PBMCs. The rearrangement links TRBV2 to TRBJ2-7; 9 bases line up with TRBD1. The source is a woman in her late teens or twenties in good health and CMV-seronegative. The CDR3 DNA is TGTGCCAGCAGTGAGCCGCCAAGAGGGACAGGGTTCTACGAGCAGTACTTC. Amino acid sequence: CASSEPPRGTGFYEQYF.